This record covers a single TCR beta chain. Its antigen is unknown. Primers for the PCR totalled 60 Vbeta and 13 Jbeta. As processed by the authors: Later analysis identified approximately 88 million unique TCR beta chains, about 12 million shared. Produced via immunoSEQ multiplex PCR; TCRdb's table is partial and in-frame only. Clone size and V and J calls were adopted from that table, with D and trimming inferred from the DNA. The sample lists 150,000 to 200,000 clones, around 62% occurring once. This entry is derived from a study of cytomegalovirus exposure and HLA in healthy donors. Regarding the study as a whole: Donor immune exposure was known only as CMV serostatus.

V gave up 5 bases and J gave up 4 bases; unmatched junction bases: 13. The CDR3 extends over 17 amino acids. Germline V lookup: CDR1 KGHSH, CDR2 LQKENI. The TCR comes from a man in his forties in good health and CMV-seronegative. The sequenced sample consisted of PBMCs. This chain connects TRBV18 to TRBJ2-1, with 8 positions matching TRBD2. Here the CDR3 reads CASSSRPGAGGYNEQFF. CDR3 bases: TGTGCCAGCTCATCGCGTCCCGGGGCGGGGGGTTACAATGAGCAGTTCTTC.